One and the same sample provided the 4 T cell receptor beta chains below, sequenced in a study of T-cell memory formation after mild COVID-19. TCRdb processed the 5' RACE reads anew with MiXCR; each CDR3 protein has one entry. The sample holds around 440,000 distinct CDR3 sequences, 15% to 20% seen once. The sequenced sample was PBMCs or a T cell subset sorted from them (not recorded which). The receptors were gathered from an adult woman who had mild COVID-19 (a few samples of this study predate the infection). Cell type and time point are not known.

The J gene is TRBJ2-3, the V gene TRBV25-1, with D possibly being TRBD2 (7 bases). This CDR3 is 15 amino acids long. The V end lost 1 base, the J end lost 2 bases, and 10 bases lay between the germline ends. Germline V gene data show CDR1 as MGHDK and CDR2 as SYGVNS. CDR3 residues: CASSESGGPTDTQYF. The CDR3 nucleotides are TGTGCCAGCAGTGAATCGGGGGGCCCCACAGATACGCAGTATTTT.

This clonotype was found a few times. CDR3 sequence: CASSLDSWASGTDEQYF. The CDR3 DNA follows: TGCGCCAGCAGCTTGGATTCGTGGGCTAGCGGGACCGACGAGCAGTACTTC. The chain links TRBV5-1 to TRBJ2-7; the match to TRBD2 covers 9 bases. This CDR3 has 17 residues. The trim removed 0 bases at V and 5 bases at J, leaving 12 bases unmatched. CDR1 and CDR2 from the germline V gene are SGHRS and YFSETQ.

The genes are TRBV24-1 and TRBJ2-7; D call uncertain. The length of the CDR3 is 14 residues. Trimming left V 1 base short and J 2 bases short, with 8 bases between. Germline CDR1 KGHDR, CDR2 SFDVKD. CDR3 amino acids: CATSDFFLPYEQYF. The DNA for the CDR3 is TGTGCCACCAGTGATTTTTTTCTCCCCTACGAGCAGTACTTC.

The DNA of the CDR3 is TGTGCCAGCAGTCCGGCCGGGACTAGCGGGGGAGAGACCCAGTACTTC. Protein product: CASSPAGTSGGETQYF. The J gene is TRBJ2-5, the V gene TRBV6-5; TRBD2 matches 14 bases. Germline V gives CDR1 MNHEY, CDR2 SVGAGI. The CDR3 sequence is 16 residues long. The V gene end was trimmed by 5 bases and the J gene end by 4 bases; junction bases not matched to a gene: 6.